This T cell receptor beta chain was sequenced for a study of vaccination and CD4 T cells after COVID-19. Study-wide background: Stimuli were overlapping spike peptide pools of SARS-CoV-2 and three common cold coronaviruses (HCoV-NL63, HCoV-OC43, HCoV-229E).

Cultured CD4+ T cell DNA underwent sequencing with the Oncomine TCR Beta short-read assay. TCRdb called the PCR reads again in MiXCR, with one record for every CDR3 protein. This table holds tens of thousands of distinct CDR3 sequences, roughly 50% found once. Worth noting for this clonotype: Its antigen is currently unknown.

Time point: late sampling 161 to 241 days after vaccination in a few convalescent patients. Specified treatment: roughly 10-day PBMC culture with coronavirus spike peptide pools or control peptides (ViraFEST assay). Looked up from germline, CDR1 is LNHNV and CDR2 is YYDKDF (reference sequence). V dropped 5 bases and J dropped 1 base, with 14 bases sitting between them. The CDR3 length is 15 residues. The chain combines TRBV15 with TRBJ1-2, with D unclear. Sequenced here: CD4+ T cells from blood, cultured in vitro, sampled about 7 months after SARS-CoV-2 vaccination. This clonotype was sampled from a human donor who had recovered from COVID-19. This CDR3 is CATSPRGTDNYGYTF. In DNA, the CDR3 is TGTGCCACCAGCCCCCGAGGCACAGATAACTATGGCTACACCTTC.